This T cell receptor (beta chain) was profiled in a study of T cell responses to AZD1222 COVID-19 vaccine. Sequenced by immunoSEQ multiplex PCR; TCRdb stores in-frame clones only, minus some. The data contain about 120,000 clones, approximately 85% of them singletons. CDR1 is KGHSH and CDR2 is LQKENI in the germline V gene. The CDR3 has 17 amino acids. Losses at the gene ends were 3 bases for V and 2 bases for J; bases not matched to a gene: 10. Findings of the study overall: Donors skewed white British and female; clonal diversity was possibly underestimated. None of the repertoires were sampled until the peak T cell response had passed.

As to this clone: The antigen is not known.

The TCR was taken from an adult in good health. The chain uses TRBV18 and TRBJ2-5; 9 bases are a match to TRBD1. The input for sequencing was peripheral blood, taken on day 0 of AZD1222 vaccination. This CDR3 is CASSPLRGDRVQETQYF. CDR3 nucleotide sequence: TGTGCCAGCTCACCGCTAAGGGGGGACAGGGTTCAAGAGACCCAGTACTTC.